This record looks at one TCR beta chain sequence and its context. Trimming removed 5 bases from V and 1 base from J; junction bases left unmatched: 4. Germline CDR1 reads SGHNT; CDR2 reads YYREEE (reference sequence). This CDR3 is 15 amino acids long. These data are taken from a study of blood T cell repertoires in COVID-19. Here immunoSEQ multiplex PCR was the method, and the copy in TCRdb shows in-frame clones only, minus some. The sample yields approximately 72,000 clones, around nine tenths seen once. The chain couples TRBV5-4 to TRBJ2-2, with 8 bases fitting TRBD1. The sequencing input was peripheral blood. This receptor was obtained from a woman aged 55-70 years with acute or convalescent COVID-19. The CDR3 sequence is CASSSGQGNTGELFF. In DNA, the CDR3 is TGTGCCAGCAGTAGCGGACAGGGGAACACCGGGGAGCTGTTTTTT.